Sequencing of this T cell receptor (beta chain) was carried out in a study of post-analysis software for immune sequencing data. Study-level information: Included courses were relapsing-remitting and secondary progressive multiple sclerosis; progressive-relapsing multiple sclerosis was also included.

Unique molecular identifiers tagged the TCR beta cDNA libraries. Each CDR3 protein is one row after TCRdb ran MiXCR on the PCR reads. The table lists roughly 160,000 distinct CDR3 sequences, around 34% of them singletons. The CDR3 is made up of 14 amino acids. V lost 6 bases, J lost 2 bases, and 10 bases stayed unmatched. Germline V gene data show CDR1 as DFQATT and CDR2 as SNEGSKA (reference sequence). To note about this clonotype: Antigen specificity is unknown.

Broader study findings: Five or six TRBV segments, TRBV5-6, TRBV5-1 and TRBV20-1 among them, were found more frequent in patients than controls. Versus controls, multiple sclerosis patients showed significantly lower diversity (normalized Chao1).

Here the sequenced sample was blood, taken after autologous hematopoietic stem cell transplantation. The TCR sequence derives from a girl aged 5-17 years with multiple sclerosis. The chain uses TRBV20-1 and TRBJ2-7, with TRBD1 matching 7 bases. CDR3 loop: CSADRTGLTYEQYF. CDR3 bases: TGCAGTGCAGACCGGACAGGATTAACCTACGAGCAGTACTTC.